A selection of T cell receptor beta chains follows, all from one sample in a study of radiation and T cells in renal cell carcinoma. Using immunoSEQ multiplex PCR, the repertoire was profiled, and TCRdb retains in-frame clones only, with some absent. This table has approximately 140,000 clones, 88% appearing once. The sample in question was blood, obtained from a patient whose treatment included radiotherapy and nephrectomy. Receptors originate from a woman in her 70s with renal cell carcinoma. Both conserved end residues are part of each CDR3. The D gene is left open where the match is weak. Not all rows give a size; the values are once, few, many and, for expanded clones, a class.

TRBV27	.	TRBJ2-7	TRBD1	CASSLAGQGFSYEQYF	TGTGCCAGCAGTTTAGCGGGACAGGGTTTCTCCTACGAGCAGTACTTC
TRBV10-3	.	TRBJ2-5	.	CAISASRTAEPQETQYF	TGTGCCATCAGTGCCTCGCGTACAGCCGAACCCCAAGAGACCCAGTACTTC
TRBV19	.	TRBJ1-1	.	CASSIQVGMNTEAFF	TGTGCCAGTAGTATACAGGTAGGAATGAACACTGAAGCTTTCTTT
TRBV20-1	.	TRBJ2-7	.	CSASRDYEQYF	TGCAGTGCTAGTCGGGACTACGAGCAGTACTTC
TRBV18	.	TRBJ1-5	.	CASSPDGNQPQHF	TGTGCCAGCTCACCGGATGGCAATCAGCCCCAGCATTTT
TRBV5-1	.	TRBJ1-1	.	CASSKGEITVMNTEAFF	TGCGCCAGCAGCAAGGGGGAGATCACGGTCATGAACACTGAAGCTTTCTTT
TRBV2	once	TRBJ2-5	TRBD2	CASSESLAGGQETQYF	TGTGCCAGCAGTGAATCGCTAGCGGGGGGGCAAGAGACCCAGTACTTC
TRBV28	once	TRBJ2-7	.	CASSAGEQYF	TGTGCCAGCAGTGCGGGGGAGCAGTACTTC
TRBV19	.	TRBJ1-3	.	CASSSSFSTNTIYF	TGTGCCAGTAGTTCGTCCTTCTCGACAAACACCATATATTTT
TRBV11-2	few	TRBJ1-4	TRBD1	CASSLDRGGEKLFF	TGTGCCAGCAGCTTGGACAGGGGTGGCGAAAAACTGTTTTTT
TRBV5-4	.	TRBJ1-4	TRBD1	CASSFRDRDEKLFF	TGTGCCAGCAGCTTCCGGGACAGGGACGAAAAACTGTTTTTT
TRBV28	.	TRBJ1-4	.	CASTPVFDSYEKLFF	TGTGCCAGCACCCCCGTCTTCGATAGTTATGAAAAACTGTTTTTT
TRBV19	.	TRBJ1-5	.	CASSLRGTGGNQPQHF	TGTGCCAGTAGCCTCCGCGGAACAGGCGGCAATCAGCCCCAGCATTTT
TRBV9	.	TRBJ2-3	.	CASSPTVALGFPDTQYF	TGTGCCAGCAGCCCAACGGTAGCATTAGGGTTCCCAGATACGCAGTATTTT
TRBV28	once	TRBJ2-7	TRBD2	CASSFRQTSGAFSYEQYF	TGTGCCAGCAGTTTCCGCCAGACTAGCGGGGCTTTCTCCTACGAGCAGTACTTC
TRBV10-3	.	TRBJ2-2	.	CAITRTALNTGELFF	TGTGCCATCACCCGGACAGCACTGAACACCGGGGAGCTGTTTTTT
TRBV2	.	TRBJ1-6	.	CASTETDSPLHF	TGTGCCAGCACTGAGACAGATTCACCCCTCCACTTT
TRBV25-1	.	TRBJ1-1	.	CASSERWMNTEAFF	TGTGCCAGCAGTGAACGGTGGATGAACACTGAAGCTTTCTTT
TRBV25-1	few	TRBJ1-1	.	CASSEPFGTEAFF	TGTGCCAGCAGTGAACCCTTTGGAACTGAAGCTTTCTTT
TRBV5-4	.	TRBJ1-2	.	CASSFTGIVGYGYTF	TGTGCCAGCAGCTTCACAGGGATTGTGGGGTATGGCTACACCTTC
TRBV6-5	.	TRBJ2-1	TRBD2	CASRPLAGGNNEQFF	TGTGCCAGCAGACCGCTAGCGGGGGGGAACAATGAGCAGTTCTTC
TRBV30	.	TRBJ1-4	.	CAWEGIGSEKLFF	TGTGCCTGGGAAGGGATCGGGTCTGAAAAACTGTTTTTT
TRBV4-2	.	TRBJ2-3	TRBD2	CASSSAGTSGGADTQYF	TGTGCCAGCAGTTCCGCCGGGACTAGCGGGGGTGCGGATACGCAGTATTTT
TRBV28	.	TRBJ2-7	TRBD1	CASSQGAQVYEQYF	TGTGCCAGCAGCCAGGGGGCTCAGGTGTACGAGCAGTACTTC
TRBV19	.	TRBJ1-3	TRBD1	CASNTGQGGNTIYF	TGTGCCAGTAACACAGGACAGGGTGGAAACACCATATATTTT
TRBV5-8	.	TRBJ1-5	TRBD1	CASSLWGVRDRAHQPQHF	TGTGCCAGCAGCTTGTGGGGGGTGAGGGACAGGGCTCATCAGCCCCAGCATTTT
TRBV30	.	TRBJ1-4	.	CAWSIINSNEKLFF	TGTGCCTGGAGTATAATCAACAGTAATGAAAAACTGTTTTTT
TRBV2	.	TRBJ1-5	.	CASSEYQGNQPQHF	TGTGCCAGCAGTGAATACCAGGGAAATCAGCCCCAGCATTTT
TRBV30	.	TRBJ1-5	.	CAWSQGTSHQPQHF	TGTGCCTGGAGTCAGGGCACATCCCATCAGCCCCAGCATTTT
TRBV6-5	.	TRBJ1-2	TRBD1	CASSYSIDRVEGYTF	TGTGCCAGCAGTTACTCGATAGACAGGGTGGAAGGCTACACCTTC
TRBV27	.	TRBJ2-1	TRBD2	CASSLWAPAGGDNEQFF	TGTGCCAGCAGTTTATGGGCCCCTGCGGGGGGGGACAATGAGCAGTTCTTC
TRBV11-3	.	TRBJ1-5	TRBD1	CASSKTRGQDQPQHF	TGTGCCAGCAGCAAGACGAGGGGGCAAGATCAGCCCCAGCATTTT
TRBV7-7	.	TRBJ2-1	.	CASSLGQGGYNEQFF	TGTGCTAGCAGCTTAGGACAGGGAGGGTACAATGAGCAGTTCTTC
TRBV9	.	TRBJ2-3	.	CASSVGAEYTQYF	TGTGCCAGCAGCGTAGGGGCAGAGTATACGCAGTATTTT
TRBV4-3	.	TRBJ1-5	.	CASSQESTVNQPQHF	TGCGCCAGCAGCCAAGAAAGCACAGTCAATCAGCCCCAGCATTTT
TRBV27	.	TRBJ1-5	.	CASSLSGGSNQPQHF	TGTGCCAGCAGTTTATCAGGAGGTTCCAATCAGCCCCAGCATTTT
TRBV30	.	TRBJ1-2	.	CAWSGFGDTSSNYGYTF	TGTGCCTGGAGTGGGTTTGGTGATACATCGTCTAACTATGGCTACACCTTC
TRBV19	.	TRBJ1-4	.	CASSIAGKSRNEKLFF	TGTGCCAGTAGTATCGCGGGGAAGTCTCGAAATGAAAAACTGTTTTTT
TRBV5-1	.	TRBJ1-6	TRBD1	CASSLQPFATGDLNSPLHF	TGCGCCAGCAGCCTCCAACCCTTTGCGACAGGGGATCTAAATTCACCCCTCCACTTT
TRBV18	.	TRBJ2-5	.	CASSPIEGTQYF	TGTGCCAGCTCACCAATCGAGGGGACCCAGTACTTC
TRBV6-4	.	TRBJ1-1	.	CASSSTQQTEAFF	TGTGCCAGCAGCTCGACCCAGCAGACTGAAGCTTTCTTT
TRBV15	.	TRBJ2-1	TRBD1	CATSRPDRGRDNEQFF	TGTGCCACCAGCAGACCGGACAGGGGAAGGGACAATGAGCAGTTCTTC
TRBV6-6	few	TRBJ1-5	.	CASSRDYSNQPQHF	TGTGCCAGCAGTAGAGATTATAGCAATCAGCCCCAGCATTTT
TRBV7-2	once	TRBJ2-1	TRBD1	CASSPAGTGAYNEQFF	TGTGCCAGCAGCCCAGCCGGGACAGGGGCCTACAATGAGCAGTTCTTC
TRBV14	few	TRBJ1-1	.	CASSQDLGDEAFF	TGTGCCAGCAGCCAAGATCTGGGCGATGAAGCTTTCTTT
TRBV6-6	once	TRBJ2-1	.	CASSTKGGQFF	TGTGCCAGCAGTACTAAGGGAGGGCAGTTCTTC
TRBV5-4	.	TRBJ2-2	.	CASSFATRATGELFF	TGTGCCAGCAGCTTTGCTACCAGGGCCACCGGGGAGCTGTTTTTT
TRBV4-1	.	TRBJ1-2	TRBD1	CASSQDIAGGGYTF	TGCGCCAGCAGCCAAGATATAGCAGGGGGGGGCTACACCTTC
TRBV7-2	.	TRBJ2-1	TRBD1	CASSSTGVNEQFF	TGTGCCAGCAGCTCGACAGGGGTCAATGAGCAGTTCTTC
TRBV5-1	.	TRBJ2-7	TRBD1	CASTYGQAVYEQYF	TGCGCCAGCACGTACGGACAGGCTGTATACGAGCAGTACTTC
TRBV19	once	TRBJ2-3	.	CASSIGTGTDTQYF	TGTGCCAGTAGTATAGGGACCGGCACAGATACGCAGTATTTT
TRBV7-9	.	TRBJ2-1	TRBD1	CASSFFGQGANNEQFF	TGTGCCAGCAGCTTTTTTGGACAGGGGGCGAACAATGAGCAGTTCTTC
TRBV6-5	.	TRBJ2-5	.	CASSVSEETQYF	TGTGCCAGCAGCGTCTCCGAAGAGACCCAGTACTTC
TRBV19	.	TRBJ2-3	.	CATLPGTETTQYF	TGTGCCACCCTACCGGGCACAGAGACTACGCAGTATTTT
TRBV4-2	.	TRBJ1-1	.	CASSQEGGLAEAFF	TGTGCCAGCAGCCAAGAGGGAGGGTTGGCTGAAGCTTTCTTT